The next 15 T cell receptor beta chains were all read from a single sample in a study of T cells and copy number aberrations in small-cell lung cancer (dated by TCRdb to the early 2020s). Library preparation was by the immunoSEQ multiplex PCR assay. TCRdb holds this immuneACCESS table with in-frame rearrangements only. Some clones are missing; in checked studies, unresolved V genes explain under half, and the rest has no known cause. Within this sample are approximately 150 clones, with approximately 90% of them counted one time only. Together, the top ten hold 6% to 8% of the sample. Sequenced: tumor tissue. The source of these receptors is an older man with small cell lung cancer.

A remark on this clone: At one end the junction does not follow the germline gene, possibly because of a read error. V is TRBV29-1 and J is TRBJ2-3; D is perhaps TRBD2 (5 bases). The CDR3 extends over 13 amino acids. Germline V gene data show CDR1 as SQVTM and CDR2 as ANQGSEA. CDR3: CSVERSNTDTRYF. CDR3 nucleotide sequence: TGCAGCGTCGAGCGGAGCAACACAGATACGCGGTATTTT.

V gene TRBV4-1 combines with J gene TRBJ2-4, with a possible D match to TRBD1 (5 bases). Germline-derived CDR1 and CDR2 are MGHRA and YSYEKL. The length of the CDR3 is 13 residues. The V gene lost 0 bases and the J gene lost 12 bases, with 12 bases spanning the gap. CDR3 sequence (DNA): TGCGCCAGCAGCCAAGATGTTTACGGACATCAGTACTTC. This codes for CASSQDVYGHQYF.

The chain uses TRBV7-9 and TRBJ2-4; no definite D call. With 5 bases removed from V and 4 bases from J, the gap between germline ends came to 12 bases. The V gene's germline CDR1 is SEHNR and CDR2 FQNEAQ (reference sequence). The CDR3 is 14 residues long. CDR3: CASSPRVTKNIQYF. In DNA, the CDR3 is TGTGCCAGCAGCCCCCGGGTGACAAAAAACATTCAGTACTTC.

This clone came up once. J is TRBJ2-1 and V is TRBV28; 7 bases fit TRBD2. Germline assignment: CDR1 MDHEN and CDR2 SYDVKM. The CDR3 is 15 residues long. V shed 6 bases, J shed 7 bases, and the junction held 12 bases outside the gene matches. This CDR3 reads CASRVGGTVVNEQFF. The CDR3 DNA follows: TGTGCCAGCAGGGTCGGGGGGACGGTTGTGAATGAGCAGTTCTTC.

The chain is built from TRBV29-1 and TRBJ1-2, with 9 bases matching TRBD1. Germline lookup yields CDR1 SQVTM and CDR2 ANQGSEA. The junction had 10 bases not matched to a gene; V was cut back by 6 bases and J by 8 bases. The CDR3 has 13 residues. In nucleotides, the CDR3 is TGCAGCGTCCTCGAACAGGGGGCGGGGGGCTACACCTTC. Residues: CSVLEQGAGGYTF.

This rearrangement joins TRBV18 to TRBJ2-2; 8 nucleotides align to TRBD1. Germline assignment: CDR1 KGHSH and CDR2 LQKENI. Trimming removed 3 bases from V and 4 bases from J; junction bases left unmatched: 7. The CDR3 has 16 residues. The CDR3 is CASSPQDRVSTGELFF. CDR3 in DNA: TGTGCCAGCTCACCTCAGGACAGGGTATCCACCGGGGAGCTGTTTTTT.

This clone was seen a single time. The V call is TRBV30, the J call TRBJ2-6, with 7 bases that match TRBD1. V dropped 3 bases and J dropped 0; count of bases not matched to a gene: 11. This CDR3 region has 18 residues. In germline, CDR1 is GTSNPN, CDR2 SVGIG (reference sequence). Here the CDR3 DNA reads TGTGCCTGGAGAAGCGACAGGGCCCTCATCTCTGGGGCCAACGTCCTGACTTTC. This gives the protein CAWRSDRALISGANVLTF.

The rearrangement joins TRBV30 to TRBJ1-1, with 7 bases fitting TRBD1. Germline V gene lookup returns CDR1 GTSNPN and CDR2 SVGIG (reference sequence). With 1 base clipped from V and 5 bases from J, the junction kept 7 bases outside the gene matches. This CDR3 has 14 amino acids. The CDR3, as DNA: TGTGCCTGGAGTGGAGGACAGGTCTTGACTGAAGCTTTCTTT. The encoded protein is CAWSGGQVLTEAFF.

The chain has TRBV19 and TRBJ2-1; D not certain. Germline V CDR1 and CDR2: LNHDA, SQIVND (reference sequence). V was pared by 8 bases and J by 3 bases, with 8 bases between. The CDR3 totals 12 residues. In nucleotides, the CDR3 is TGTGCCAGTTGGAATTACTACAATGAGCAGTTCTTC. Translation: CASWNYYNEQFF. Combining the CDR3 with reference TRBV19 and TRBJ2-1 gives the whole variable domain DGGITQSPKYLFRKEGQNVTLSCEQNLNHDAMYWYRQDPGQGLRLIYYSQIVNDFQKGDIAEGYSVSREKKESFPLTVTSAQKNPTAFYLCASWNYYNEQFFGPGTRLTVL.

The rearrangement uses TRBV20-1 and TRBJ2-7; D gene ambiguous. CDR3 length: 11 residues. Trimming stripped 4 bases from V and 3 bases from J, with 7 bases between. CDR1 is DFQATT and CDR2 is SNEGSKA in the germline V gene (reference sequence). In DNA, the CDR3 is TGCAGTGCTACTGCCTACTACGAGCAGTACTTC. Its translation: CSATAYYEQYF.

The chain is built from TRBV10-3 and TRBJ2-7; D is unclear. V dropped 2 bases and J dropped 3 bases, with 8 bases sitting between them. CDR3 length: 13 residues. Germline CDR1 is ENHRY and CDR2 is SYGVKD. This CDR3 is CAISEGPGYEQYV. The CDR3 region has the DNA TGTGCCATCAGTGAGGGTCCAGGCTACGAGCAGTACGTC.

The rearrangement uses TRBV9 and TRBJ2-1; a possible D gene is TRBD2 (6 bases). The length of the CDR3 is 12 residues. Trimming took off 2 bases at V and 10 bases at J, with 10 bases between the two ends. Germline V gene data show CDR1 as SGDLS and CDR2 as YYNGEE. The CDR3 is CASSVRGGEQFF. DNA for the CDR3: TGTGCCAGCAGCGTCCGGGGAGGCGAGCAGTTCTTC.

V usage is TRBV4-2 and J usage is TRBJ2-3; 7 nucleotides agree with TRBD2. The germline V gene has CDR1 LGHNA and CDR2 YNFKEQ. This CDR3 spans 15 amino acids. With V trimmed by 4 bases and J by 3 bases, 7 bases remained unmatched. CDR3 DNA sequence: TGTGCCAGCAGCCTTTTAAGCGGGGAGACAGATACGCAGTATTTT. This translates into CASSLLSGETDTQYF.

This clone showed up just a few times. This sequence joins TRBV30 and TRBJ1-5; D unresolved. CDR1 and CDR2 from the germline V gene are GTSNPN and SVGIG (reference sequence). V shed 0 bases and J shed 1 base, with 7 bases lying between them. The CDR3 runs 14 residues. CDR3 in amino acids: CAWSVLGSNQPQHF. The CDR3 DNA is TGTGCCTGGAGTGTACTGGGGAGCAATCAGCCCCAGCATTTT.

The chain employs TRBV27 and TRBJ1-1, with D hard to call. Trimming removed 2 bases at V and 4 bases at J, with 11 bases between. This CDR3 has 14 amino acids. CDR1 and CDR2 from the germline V gene are MNHEY and SMNVEV (reference sequence). CDR3 nucleotides: TGTGCCAGCAGTTTAACCCGAGGGAGCACTGAAGCTTTCTTT. Its protein product is CASSLTRGSTEAFF.